Presented here are 16 T cell receptor beta chains from one specimen sequenced in a study of identical twins (dated by TCRdb to the mid-2010s). The library was generated by 5' RACE. Instrument used: Illumina HiSeq 2000. Starting from the raw public reads, TCRdb applied fastp trimming at Q25, assembled clones with MiXCR and retained in-frame beta chains. For every CDR3 protein sequence, its rows merge into one entry that carries the most common genes and DNA. This sample has about 1.7 million distinct CDR3 sequences in its table, and about 30% of those were observed once. 0.27% of the sample lies in the top ten. The sample was cord blood. All receptors come from a newborn girl in good health.

This clonotype has just a few counts. This chain links TRBV12-3 or TRBV12-4 with TRBJ1-2; D is ambiguous. The CDR3 spans 11 residues. V was clipped by 7 bases and J by 2 bases, with 5 bases between them. CDR3 sequence (DNA): TGTGCCAGCAAAAGCAACTATGGCTACACCTTC. It codes for CASKSNYGYTF.

The sample holds a few counts of this clonotype. This chain connects TRBV20-1 to TRBJ2-3, with 10 bases matching TRBD2. Trimming took 8 bases from V and 0 from J; bases not matched to a gene: 8. The CDR3 sequence is 15 residues long. Germline-derived CDR1 and CDR2 are DFQATT and SNEGSKA (reference sequence). The CDR3 is CSSELAGHSTDTQYF. The CDR3 coding sequence is TGCAGTAGTGAACTAGCGGGGCATAGCACAGATACGCAGTATTTT.

The chain carries TRBV14 and TRBJ2-4; TRBD2 agrees at 15 bases. The DNA end lines up better with TRBJ2-5; the J call may be wrong. The CDR3 loop spans 17 amino acids. The germline CDR1 and CDR2 sequences are SGHDN and FVKESK. The CDR3 reads CASSRAGLAGGQKTQYF. The CDR3 DNA is TGTGCCAGCAGCCGAGCGGGACTAGCGGGGGGACAAAAGACCCAGTACTTC.

The CDR3 protein is CASSPDTGGPRDTQYF. DNA for the CDR3: TGTGCCAGCAGTCCTGACACGGGGGGCCCTCGAGATACGCAGTATTTT. The V gene is TRBV6-2 or TRBV6-3, the J gene TRBJ2-3, with D maybe TRBD2 (7 bases). This CDR3 is 16 amino acids long. V lost 5 bases to trimming and J lost 5 bases, with 20 bases between them. Germline V gives CDR1 MNHEY, CDR2 SVGEGT.

Here the CDR3 DNA reads TGCAGCGTTGACAGACTAGCGGGCTCCTACGAGCAGTACTTC. Translation gives CSVDRLAGSYEQYF. The chain uses TRBV29-1 and TRBJ2-7; 10 nucleotides line up with TRBD2. CDR1 and CDR2 from the germline V gene are SQVTM and ANQGSEA. The V and J ends lost 3 bases and 0 bases, in that order; junction bases with no gene match: 2. The CDR3 is 14 residues long.

This clonotype was picked up many times. This chain's CDR3 is CASSQALAGYNEQFF. CDR3 nucleotides: TGTGCCAGCAGCCAAGCACTAGCGGGGTACAATGAGCAGTTCTTC. The chain combines TRBV3-1 with TRBJ2-1, with 10 bases matching TRBD2. CDR3 size: 15 residues. Germline values: CDR1 LGHDT, CDR2 YNNKEL (reference sequence). The V and J ends lost 1 base and 4 bases, in that order; junction bases with no gene match: 1.

The V and J genes are TRBV6-5 and TRBJ1-3; 9 positions match TRBD1. The CDR3 sequence is 16 residues long. V lost 0 bases to trimming and J lost 3 bases; unmatched junction nucleotides: 3. CDR1 is MNHEY and CDR2 is SVGAGI in the germline V gene. As DNA, the CDR3 is TGTGCCAGCAGTTACTCGGGACAGGGTTATGGAAACACCATATATTTT. Its translation is CASSYSGQGYGNTIYF.

This clonotype was found a few times. Here the CDR3 DNA reads TGTGCCACCATAACTAGCGGGGGTTCCTACGAGCAGTACTTC. Protein: CATITSGGSYEQYF. The V gene is TRBV9, the J gene TRBJ2-7; 11 nucleotides agree with TRBD2. Losses at the gene ends were 9 bases for V and 1 base for J; bases not matched to a gene: 6. Germline CDR1 reads SGDLS; CDR2 reads YYNGEE. This CDR3 is built from 14 residues.

V gene TRBV4-1 combines with J gene TRBJ2-1, with D unclear. With 2 bases removed from V and 2 bases from J, the gap between germline ends came to 10 bases. Germline V CDR1 and CDR2: MGHRA, YSYEKL. This CDR3 comprises 15 residues. As DNA, the CDR3 is TGCGCCAGCAGCCAATTGTCAGTACCCTACAATGAGCAGTTCTTC. This codes for CASSQLSVPYNEQFF.

In the case of this clonotype: A much larger clone differs from this one at a single base, so this may be a read error. The chain combines TRBV29-1 with TRBJ2-1; perhaps D is TRBD1 or TRBD2 (5 bases each). There are 12 residues in the CDR3. Germline loops: CDR1 SQVTM, CDR2 ANQGSEA. With 3 bases removed from V and 10 bases from J, the gap between germline ends came to 13 bases. The CDR3 DNA is TGCAGCGTTGAGGGGGTTTTTTACGAGCAGTTCTTC. Translation gives CSVEGVFYEQFF.

This clonotype was recorded a few times. V and J are TRBV20-1 and TRBJ2-7; no clear D. V shed 4 bases and J shed 2 bases, with 9 bases lying between them. CDR1 and CDR2 from the germline V gene are DFQATT and SNEGSKA (reference sequence). CDR3 size: 12 residues. This CDR3 is CSATGSPYEQYF. The DNA for the CDR3 is TGCAGTGCTACCGGCAGCCCCTACGAGCAGTACTTC.

The chain joins TRBV29-1 to TRBJ2-5; D possibly corresponds to TRBD1 (5 bases). The DNA end favors TRBJ2-7, so the J call may be wrong. The germline V gene has CDR1 SQVTM and CDR2 ANQGSEA. The CDR3 is made up of 12 amino acids. The CDR3 is CSVVRDGYEQYF. The CDR3 nucleotides read TGCAGCGTTGTCAGGGATGGGTACGAGCAGTACTTC.

The chain combines TRBV11-2 with TRBJ1-5; TRBD1 is a possible D gene (5 bases). Germline V gene data show CDR1 as SGHAT and CDR2 as FQNNGV. V was pared by 2 bases and J by 6 bases, with 14 bases between. The CDR3 loop spans 15 amino acids. CDR3 loop: CASSLYGAEGQPQHF. CDR3 in DNA: TGTGCCAGCAGCTTATACGGGGCAGAAGGTCAGCCCCAGCATTTT. The complete variable domain, with remaining parts taken from reference TRBV11-2 and TRBJ1-5, reads EAGVAQSPRYKIIEKRQSVAFWCNPISGHATLYWYQQILGQGPKLLIQFQNNGVVDDSQLPKDRFSAERLKGVDSTLKIQPAKLEDSAVYLCASSLYGAEGQPQHFGDGTRLSIL.

This clonotype came up a few times. The rearrangement links TRBV10-3 to TRBJ2-7; TRBD2 aligns across 11 bases. Germline CDR1 and CDR2: ENHRY and SYGVKD. J was trimmed by 3 bases and V by 10 bases; bases with no gene match: 2. The CDR3 spans 12 residues. CDR3 region: CATGLAGYEQYF. The CDR3 DNA is TGTGCCACAGGACTAGCGGGCTACGAGCAGTACTTC.

V and J are TRBV2 and TRBJ2-7; possibly TRBD2 for D (6 bases). V dropped 11 bases and J dropped 3 bases, with 20 bases sitting between them. The CDR3 consists of 14 residues. Germline CDR1 reads SNHLY; CDR2 reads FYNNEI. The CDR3 is CALKVRTSSYEQYF. Written as DNA, the CDR3 is TGTGCCCTAAAGGTCCGAACTAGCAGCTACGAGCAGTACTTC.

The sample holds a few counts of this clonotype. This chain uses TRBV20-1 with TRBJ1-1, with D perhaps TRBD1 (5 bases). Germline lookup yields CDR1 DFQATT and CDR2 SNEGSKA (reference sequence). Trimming pared 2 bases from V and 0 bases from J, leaving 16 bases between. The CDR3 totals 16 residues. DNA of the CDR3: TGCAGTGCTAGACCCAGACAGACCACCATGAACACTGAAGCTTTCTTT. This codes for CSARPRQTTMNTEAFF.